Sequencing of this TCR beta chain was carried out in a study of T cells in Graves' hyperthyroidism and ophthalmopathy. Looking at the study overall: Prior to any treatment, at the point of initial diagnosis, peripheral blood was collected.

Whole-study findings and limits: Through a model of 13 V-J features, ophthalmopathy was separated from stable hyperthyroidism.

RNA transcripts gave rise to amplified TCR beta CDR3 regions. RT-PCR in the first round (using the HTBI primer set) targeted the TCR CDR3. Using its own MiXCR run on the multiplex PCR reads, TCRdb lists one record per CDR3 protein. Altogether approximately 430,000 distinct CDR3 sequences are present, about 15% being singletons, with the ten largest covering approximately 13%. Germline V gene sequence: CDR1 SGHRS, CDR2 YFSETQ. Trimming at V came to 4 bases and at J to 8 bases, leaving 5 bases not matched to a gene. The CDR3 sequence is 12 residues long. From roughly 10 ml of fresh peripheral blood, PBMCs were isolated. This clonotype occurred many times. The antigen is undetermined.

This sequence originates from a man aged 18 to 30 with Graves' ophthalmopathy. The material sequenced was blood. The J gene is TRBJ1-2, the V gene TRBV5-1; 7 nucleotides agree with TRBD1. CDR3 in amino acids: CASSRGTDGYTF. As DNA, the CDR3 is TGCGCCAGCAGCAGAGGGACAGACGGCTACACCTTC.